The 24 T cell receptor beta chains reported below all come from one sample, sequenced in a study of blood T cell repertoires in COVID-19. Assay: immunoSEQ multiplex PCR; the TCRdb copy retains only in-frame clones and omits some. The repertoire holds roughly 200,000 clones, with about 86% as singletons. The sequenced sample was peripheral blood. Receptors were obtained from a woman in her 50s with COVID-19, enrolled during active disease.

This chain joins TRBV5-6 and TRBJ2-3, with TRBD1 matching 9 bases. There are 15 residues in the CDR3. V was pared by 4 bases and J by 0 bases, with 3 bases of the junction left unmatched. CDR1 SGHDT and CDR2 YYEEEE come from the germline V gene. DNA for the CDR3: TGTGCCAGCAGCCCACAGGGGGCTAGCACAGATACGCAGTATTTT. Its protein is CASSPQGASTDTQYF.

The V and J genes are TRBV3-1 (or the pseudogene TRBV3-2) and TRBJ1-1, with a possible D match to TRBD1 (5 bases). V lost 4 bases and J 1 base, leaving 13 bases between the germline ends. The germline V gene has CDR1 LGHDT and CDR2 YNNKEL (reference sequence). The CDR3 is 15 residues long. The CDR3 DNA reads TGTGCCAGCAGCCTTCTAGGTCAGGGGAACACTGAAGCTTTCTTT. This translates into CASSLLGQGNTEAFF.

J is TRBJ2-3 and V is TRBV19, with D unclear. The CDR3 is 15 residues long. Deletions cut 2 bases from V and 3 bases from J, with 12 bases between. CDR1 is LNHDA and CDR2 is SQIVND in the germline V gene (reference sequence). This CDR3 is CASSIRQPRTDTQYF. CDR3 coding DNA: TGTGCCAGTAGTATACGCCAGCCCAGGACAGATACGCAGTATTTT.

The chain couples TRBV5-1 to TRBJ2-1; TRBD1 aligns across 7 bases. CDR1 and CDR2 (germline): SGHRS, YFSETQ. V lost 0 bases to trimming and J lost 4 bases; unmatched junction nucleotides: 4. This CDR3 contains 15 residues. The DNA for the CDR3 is TGCGCCAGCAGCTTGGTCGACAGGGAATACAATGAGCAGTTCTTC. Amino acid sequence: CASSLVDREYNEQFF.

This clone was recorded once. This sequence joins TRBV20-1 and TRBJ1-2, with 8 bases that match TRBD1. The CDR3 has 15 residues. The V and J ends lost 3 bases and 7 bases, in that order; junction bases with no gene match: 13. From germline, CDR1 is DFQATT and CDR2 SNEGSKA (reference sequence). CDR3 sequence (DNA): TGCAGTGCTAGTAGCCTCTGGACAGGGAGTAGTGGCTACACCTTC. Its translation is CSASSLWTGSSGYTF.

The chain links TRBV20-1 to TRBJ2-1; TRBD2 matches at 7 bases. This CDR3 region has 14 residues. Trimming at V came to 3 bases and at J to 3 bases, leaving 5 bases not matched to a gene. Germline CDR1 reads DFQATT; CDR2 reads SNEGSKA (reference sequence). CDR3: CSASWGGSYNEQFF. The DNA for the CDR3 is TGCAGTGCTAGTTGGGGGGGAAGCTACAATGAGCAGTTCTTC.

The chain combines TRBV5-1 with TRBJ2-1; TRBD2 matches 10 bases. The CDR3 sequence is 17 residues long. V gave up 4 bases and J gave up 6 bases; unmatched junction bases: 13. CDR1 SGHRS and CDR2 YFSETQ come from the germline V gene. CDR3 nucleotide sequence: TGCGCCAGCAGCCCGGAATACCTAGCGGGGGTGAGCAATGAGCAGTTCTTC. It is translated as CASSPEYLAGVSNEQFF.

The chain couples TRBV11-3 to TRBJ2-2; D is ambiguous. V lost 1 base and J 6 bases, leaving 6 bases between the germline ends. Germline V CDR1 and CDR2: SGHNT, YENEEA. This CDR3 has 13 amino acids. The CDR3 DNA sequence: TGTGCCAGCAGCTTAGGAGTCCCCGGGGAGCTGTTTTTT. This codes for CASSLGVPGELFF. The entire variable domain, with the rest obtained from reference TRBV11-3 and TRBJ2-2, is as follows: EAGVVQSPRYKIIEKKQPVAFWCNPISGHNTLYWYLQNLGQGPELLIRYENEEAVDDSQLPKDRFSAERLKGVDSTLKIQPAELGDSAVYLCASSLGVPGELFFGEGSRLTVL.

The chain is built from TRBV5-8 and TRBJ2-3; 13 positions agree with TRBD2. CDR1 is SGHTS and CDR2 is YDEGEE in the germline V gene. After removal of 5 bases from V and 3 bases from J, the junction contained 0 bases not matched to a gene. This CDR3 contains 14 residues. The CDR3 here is CASRLAGGTDTQYF. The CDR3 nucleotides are TGTGCCAGCAGACTAGCGGGGGGGACAGATACGCAGTATTTT.

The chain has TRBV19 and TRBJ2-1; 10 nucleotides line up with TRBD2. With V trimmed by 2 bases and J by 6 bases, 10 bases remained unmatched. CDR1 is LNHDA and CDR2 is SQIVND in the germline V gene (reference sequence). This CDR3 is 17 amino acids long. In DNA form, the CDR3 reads TGTGCCAGTAGTATATCCCAACTAGCGGGGACCGGCAATGAGCAGTTCTTC. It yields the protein CASSISQLAGTGNEQFF.

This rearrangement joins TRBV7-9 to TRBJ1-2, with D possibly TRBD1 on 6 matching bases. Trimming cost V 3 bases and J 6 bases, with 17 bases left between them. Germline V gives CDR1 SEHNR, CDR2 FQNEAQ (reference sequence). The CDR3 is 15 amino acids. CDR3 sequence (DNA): TGTGCCAGCAGCTTGGGGACATCGGCCATCAATGGCTACACCTTC. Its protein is CASSLGTSAINGYTF.

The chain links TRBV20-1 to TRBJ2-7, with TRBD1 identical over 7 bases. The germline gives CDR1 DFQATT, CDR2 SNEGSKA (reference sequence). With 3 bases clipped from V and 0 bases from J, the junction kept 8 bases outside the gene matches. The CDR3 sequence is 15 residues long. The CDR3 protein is CSASKDRLNSYEQYF. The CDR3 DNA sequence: TGCAGTGCTAGTAAGGACAGGCTAAACTCCTACGAGCAGTACTTC.

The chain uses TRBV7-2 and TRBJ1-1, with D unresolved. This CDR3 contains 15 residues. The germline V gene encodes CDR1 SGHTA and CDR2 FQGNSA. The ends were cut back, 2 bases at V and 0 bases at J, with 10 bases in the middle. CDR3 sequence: CASSLPGVLNTEAFF. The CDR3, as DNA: TGTGCCAGCAGCTTACCCGGGGTTCTGAACACTGAAGCTTTCTTT.

The CDR3 DNA sequence: TGTGCCAGCAGCTCCTCCAGCGGGGGAATAGATACGCAGTATTTT. Its translation: CASSSSSGGIDTQYF. This sequence joins TRBV7-9 and TRBJ2-3; 8 bases fit TRBD2. Germline V gene lookup returns CDR1 SEHNR and CDR2 FQNEAQ (reference sequence). V lost 4 bases, J lost 5 bases, and 8 bases stayed unmatched. The CDR3 consists of 15 residues.

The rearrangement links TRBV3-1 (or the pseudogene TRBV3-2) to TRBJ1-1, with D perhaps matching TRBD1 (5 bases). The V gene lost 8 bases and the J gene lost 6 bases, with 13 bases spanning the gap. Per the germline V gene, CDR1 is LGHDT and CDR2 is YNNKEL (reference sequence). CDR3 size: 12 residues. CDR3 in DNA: TGTGCCAGCGCAGGGTTTAACGCTGAAGCTTTCTTT. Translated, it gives CASAGFNAEAFF.

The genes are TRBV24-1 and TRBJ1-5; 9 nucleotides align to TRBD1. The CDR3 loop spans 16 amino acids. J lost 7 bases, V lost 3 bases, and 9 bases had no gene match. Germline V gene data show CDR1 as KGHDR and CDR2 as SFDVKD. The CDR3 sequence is CATSDRDRVTPQPQHF. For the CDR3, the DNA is TGTGCCACCAGTGATCGGGACAGGGTTACACCACAGCCCCAGCATTTT.

The CDR3 reads CASSSTGTTNEKLFF. The CDR3, as DNA: TGTGCCAGCAGTTCGACAGGAACTACTAATGAAAAACTGTTTTTT. This chain connects TRBV27 to TRBJ1-4, with a weak D call TRBD1 (6 bases). The CDR3 has 15 amino acids. Germline V lookup: CDR1 MNHEY, CDR2 SMNVEV (reference sequence). V lost 4 bases to trimming and J lost 2 bases, with 11 bases between them.

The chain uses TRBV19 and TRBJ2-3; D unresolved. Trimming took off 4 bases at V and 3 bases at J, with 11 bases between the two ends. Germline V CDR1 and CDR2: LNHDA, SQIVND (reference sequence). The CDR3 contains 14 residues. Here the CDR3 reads CASSRLLETDTQYF. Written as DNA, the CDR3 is TGTGCCAGTAGTAGATTATTGGAGACAGATACGCAGTATTTT.

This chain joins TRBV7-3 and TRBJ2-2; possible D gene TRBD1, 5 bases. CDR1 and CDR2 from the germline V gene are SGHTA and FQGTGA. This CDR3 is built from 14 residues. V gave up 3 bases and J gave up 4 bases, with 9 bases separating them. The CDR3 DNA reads TGTGCCAGCAGCTTCCAGGGTGGCACCGGGGAGCTGTTTTTT. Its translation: CASSFQGGTGELFF.

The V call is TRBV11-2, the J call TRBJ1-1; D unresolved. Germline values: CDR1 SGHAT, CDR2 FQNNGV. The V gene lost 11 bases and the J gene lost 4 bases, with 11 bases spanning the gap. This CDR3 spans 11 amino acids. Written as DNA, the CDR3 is TGTGCCGTAGGGAGTTTCACTGAAGCTTTCTTT. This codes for CAVGSFTEAFF.

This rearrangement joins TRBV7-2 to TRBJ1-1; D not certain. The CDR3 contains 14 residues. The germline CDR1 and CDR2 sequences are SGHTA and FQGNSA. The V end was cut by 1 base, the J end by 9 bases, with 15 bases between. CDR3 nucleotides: TGTGCCAGCAGCTTAGGTATTTCTCGGGGTAAAGCTTTCTTT. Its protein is CASSLGISRGKAFF.

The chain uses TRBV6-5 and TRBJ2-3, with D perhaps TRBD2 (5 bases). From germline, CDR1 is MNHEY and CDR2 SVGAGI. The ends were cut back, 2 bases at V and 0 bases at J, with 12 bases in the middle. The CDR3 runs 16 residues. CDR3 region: CASSYARGWSTDTQYF. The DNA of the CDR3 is TGTGCCAGCAGTTACGCCCGGGGATGGAGCACAGATACGCAGTATTTT.

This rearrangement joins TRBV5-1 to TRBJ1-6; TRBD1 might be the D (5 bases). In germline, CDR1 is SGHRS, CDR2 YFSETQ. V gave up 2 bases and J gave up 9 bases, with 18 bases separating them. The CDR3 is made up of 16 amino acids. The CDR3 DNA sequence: TGCGCCAGCAGCTTCACCCAGGGAATCGGTAGTTCACCCCTCCACTTT. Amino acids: CASSFTQGIGSSPLHF.

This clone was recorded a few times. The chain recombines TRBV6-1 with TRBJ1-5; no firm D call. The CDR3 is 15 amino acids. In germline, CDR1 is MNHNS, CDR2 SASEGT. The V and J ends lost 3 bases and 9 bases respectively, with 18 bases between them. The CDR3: CASSDHFAPLGPQHF. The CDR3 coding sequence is TGTGCCAGCAGTGACCACTTCGCTCCACTCGGGCCCCAGCATTTT.